Below, 20 T cell receptor beta chains from the same sample are listed, as sequenced in a study of metastatic and nonmetastatic thyroid tumors. TCRdb re-called the PCR reads through MiXCR. The data hold roughly 38,000 clones, with around an eighth observed a single time. No treatment had been given to any patient before thyroid surgery. The sequenced material came from blood. The receptors were gathered from a male donor with papillary thyroid cancer or a benign thyroid nodule (not recorded which). Some clones in this sample may be carry-over from other donors' samples.

This clone was seen many times. The genes are TRBV20-1 and TRBJ2-5; the D gene is possibly TRBD2 (5 bases). The germline V and J ends were trimmed by 1 base and 0 bases, with 9 bases remaining between them. CDR3 length: 14 amino acids. Germline loops: CDR1 DFQATT, CDR2 SNEGSKA (reference sequence). The CDR3 region has the DNA TGCAGTGCTAGAGGGGAGCCGTACCAAGAGACCCAGTACTTC. Protein sequence: CSARGEPYQETQYF.

This clone was detected ten times or more. The V call is TRBV7-2, the J call TRBJ2-3; tentatively, D is TRBD2 (7 bases). Germline V gene sequence: CDR1 SGHTA, CDR2 FQGNSA. Trimming took off 0 bases at V and 4 bases at J, with 14 bases between the two ends. The CDR3 loop spans 16 amino acids. CDR3 bases: TGTGCCAGCAGCTTAGCCGAGGGGGGGTTTTCAGATACGCAGTATTTT. It codes for CASSLAEGGFSDTQYF.

This clone was recorded many times. The chain has TRBV7-2 and TRBJ2-3; possible D gene TRBD1, 6 bases. Per the germline V gene, CDR1 is SGHTA and CDR2 is FQGNSA. This CDR3 comprises 15 residues. V dropped 0 bases and J dropped 6 bases, with 13 bases sitting between them. This CDR3 reads CASSLAPGTIDTQYF. CDR3 nucleotides: TGTGCCAGCAGCTTAGCCCCCGGGACAATTGATACGCAGTATTTT.

This clone was observed a handful of times. CDR3 DNA: TGTGCCAGCTCACCAGGGGGAGAGACCCAGTACTTC. Amino acids: CASSPGGETQYF. The chain has TRBV18 and TRBJ2-5; D is possibly TRBD1 or TRBD2 (5 bases each). Trimming left V 2 bases short and J 4 bases short, with 5 bases between. This CDR3 contains 12 residues. Germline CDR1 KGHSH, CDR2 LQKENI.

This clone showed up many times. The rearrangement uses TRBV28 and TRBJ1-6; the match to TRBD1 covers 7 bases. Germline V lookup: CDR1 MDHEN, CDR2 SYDVKM. J was trimmed by 0 bases and V by 6 bases; bases with no gene match: 17. CDR3 size: 20 residues. In DNA, the CDR3 is TGTGCCAGCAGGGGGACCACCGGGACAGAAAGAAGCTCCTATAATTCACCCCTCCACTTT. Translating gives CASRGTTGTERSSYNSPLHF.

This clone was recorded many times. The chain recombines TRBV24-1 with TRBJ2-7, with TRBD1 as a possible D gene (5 bases). This CDR3 has 15 amino acids. V was shortened by 3 bases and J by 3 bases, with 14 bases between the two germline ends. The germline V gene has CDR1 KGHDR and CDR2 SFDVKD. CDR3 residues: CATSDTRRGSYEQYF. CDR3 bases: TGTGCCACCAGTGATACAAGAAGGGGAAGCTACGAGCAGTACTTC.

Only a few counts were recorded for this clone. The rearrangement links TRBV28 to TRBJ1-5; D remains ambiguous. This CDR3 region has 15 residues. The germline V gene encodes CDR1 MDHEN and CDR2 SYDVKM. V lost 3 bases to trimming and J lost 5 bases, with 14 bases between them. CDR3 amino acids: CASSFRQCSYQPQHF. The CDR3 DNA is TGTGCCAGCAGTTTCCGCCAGTGTTCTTATCAGCCCCAGCATTTT.

In its sample, this clone was seen many times. This sequence joins TRBV2 and TRBJ1-1; 7 bases map to TRBD1. Germline loops: CDR1 SNHLY, CDR2 FYNNEI. With 6 bases clipped from V and 0 bases from J, the junction kept 10 bases outside the gene matches. The CDR3 length is 16 residues. The CDR3, as DNA: TGTGCCAGCAGAGTGACAGGGCTGATATTGAACACTGAAGCTTTCTTT. Residues: CASRVTGLILNTEAFF.

This clone was recorded at least ten times. The chain links TRBV11-2 to TRBJ2-6; D is unresolved. The V and J ends lost 2 bases and 0 bases respectively, with 8 bases between them. The CDR3 runs to 16 residues. Germline V CDR1 and CDR2: SGHAT, FQNNGV. The CDR3 DNA sequence: TGTGCCAGCAGCTTAAGGTCTAGCTCTGGGGCCAACGTCCTGACTTTC. This codes for CASSLRSSSGANVLTF.

This clone was counted ten times or more. The chain has TRBV19 and TRBJ2-3; D ambiguous. V was shortened by 4 bases and J by 2 bases, with 10 bases between the two germline ends. From germline, CDR1 is LNHDA and CDR2 SQIVND (reference sequence). The CDR3 totals 14 residues. The CDR3 spells CASSTASPTDTQYF. CDR3 bases: TGTGCCAGTAGTACGGCATCCCCCACAGATACGCAGTATTTT.

The rearrangement joins TRBV5-6 to TRBJ1-1; D is undetermined. The CDR3 covers 13 residues. The germline V gene encodes CDR1 SGHDT and CDR2 YYEEEE. With 3 bases removed from V and 0 bases from J, the gap between germline ends came to 6 bases. The CDR3 DNA reads TGTGCCAGCAGCTACCCAGTGAACACTGAAGCTTTCTTT. Protein sequence: CASSYPVNTEAFF. Full variable domain (rest looked up from reference TRBV5-6 and TRBJ1-1): DAGVTQSPTHLIKTRGQQVTLRCSPKSGHDTVSWYQQALGQGPQFIFQYYEEEERQRGNFPDRFSGHQFPNYSSELNVNALLLGDSALYLCASSYPVNTEAFFGQGTRLTVV.

This clone was seen repeatedly, ten times or more. This chain connects TRBV5-1 to TRBJ2-5; D uncertain. CDR1 SGHRS and CDR2 YFSETQ come from the germline V gene. V lost 4 bases and J 5 bases, leaving 12 bases between the germline ends. The CDR3 spans 13 residues. CDR3 region: CASSRSGSETQYF. CDR3 bases: TGCGCCAGCAGCCGTAGTGGTAGCGAGACCCAGTACTTC.

This clone was counted ten times or more. V and J are TRBV7-2 and TRBJ2-7; a possible D gene is TRBD2 (5 bases). Germline assignment: CDR1 SGHTA and CDR2 FQGNSA. This CDR3 comprises 15 residues. Trimming removed 0 bases from V and 0 bases from J, with 9 bases in between. The DNA of the CDR3 is TGTGCCAGCAGCTTAGCGGCGGGTCGCTCCTACGAGCAGTACTTC. This encodes CASSLAAGRSYEQYF.

About this clone itself: At one end, the junction sequence differs from germline, possibly due to a read error. J is TRBJ1-2 and V is TRBV30, with D possibly TRBD1 on 5 matching bases. CDR3 length: 14 amino acids. Germline loops: CDR1 GTSNPN, CDR2 SVGIG (reference sequence). The DNA of the CDR3 is TGTGTCTGGAGTGCCCTTATGACAGTCTATGGCTACACCTTC. Amino acid sequence: CVWSALMTVYGYTF.

This clone came up many times. V usage is TRBV28 and J usage is TRBJ1-4, with D perhaps TRBD1 (5 bases). The CDR3 extends over 13 amino acids. V gave up 8 bases and J gave up 4 bases, with 11 bases separating them. Germline V gene data show CDR1 as MDHEN and CDR2 as SYDVKM. CDR3 in amino acids: CASRRGFNEKLFF. The DNA of the CDR3 is TGTGCCAGCCGTAGGGGATTTAATGAAAAACTGTTTTTT.

Regarding this clone: A much more abundant neighbour one base away suggests this may be a read error. The sample carries other DNA sequences with the same CDR3. The V call is TRBV11-2, the J call TRBJ2-1, with 7 bases matching TRBD2. This CDR3 contains 16 residues. Germline V gene data show CDR1 as SGHAT and CDR2 as FQNNGV. The junction had 3 bases not matched to a gene; V was cut back by 1 base and J by 0 bases. The CDR3 sequence is CASSLGGGSSYNEQFF. The CDR3 bases are TGTGCCAGCAGCTTAGGCGGCGGGAGCTCCTACAATGAGCAGTTCTTC.

This clone has a count of ten or more. A junction end diverges from the germline sequence, so it may reflect a read error. The DNA for the CDR3 is TGCGCTGCGGGAGGGCCGATCGGGGAGCTGTTTTTT. It encodes CAAGGPIGELFF. The chain couples TRBV6-2 or TRBV6-3 to TRBJ2-2, with 9 bases identical to TRBD2. This CDR3 has 12 amino acids. Germline loops: CDR1 MNHEY, CDR2 SVGEGT.

This clone came up many times. This chain uses TRBV6-2 or TRBV6-3 with TRBJ2-1, with D tentatively TRBD1 (6 bases). Trimming stripped 6 bases from V and 0 bases from J, with 15 bases between. Germline-derived CDR1 and CDR2 are MNHEY and SVGEGT. The CDR3 extends over 16 amino acids. The CDR3 here is CASRALDRSSYNEQFF. DNA of the CDR3: TGTGCCAGCAGGGCGCTAGACAGGAGCTCCTACAATGAGCAGTTCTTC.

This clone was observed at least ten times. This may be a read error, as it is one base from a much larger clone. CDR3 amino acids: CAGSKSGNSYNEQFF. DNA of the CDR3: TGTGCCGGCAGTAAAAGCGGCAACTCCTACAATGAGCAGTTCTTC. The chain combines TRBV6-2 or TRBV6-3 with TRBJ2-1; D may be TRBD2 (5 bases). This CDR3 has 15 amino acids. Germline CDR1 and CDR2: MNHEY and SVGEGT.

This clone was recorded many times. This chain joins TRBV7-9 and TRBJ2-3; D is unresolved. CDR3 length: 12 amino acids. Germline loops: CDR1 SEHNR, CDR2 FQNEAQ (reference sequence). V lost 4 bases and J lost 2, with 4 bases in between. Written as DNA, the CDR3 is TGTGCCAGCAGCTCTTACACAGATACGCAGTATTTT. Translation gives CASSSYTDTQYF.